The rows below give T cell receptor beta chains drawn from one sample of a study of CD8+CD57+ T cells in acquired aplastic anemia. TCRdb reanalysed the reads using MiXCR and keeps one entry per CDR3 protein. The sample includes roughly 420,000 distinct CDR3 sequences, 55% to 75% of them seen just once. Sequenced sample: sorted CD4+, CD8+, or CD8+CD57+ T cells (not recorded which) from PBMCs. Every receptor here comes from a human donor in good health, serving as a control. The CDR3 runs from the conserved cysteine through the conserved F or W. Fields, in order: D gene, clone size, J gene, V gene, CDR3 protein, CDR3 DNA. The D gene is left open where the match is weak. Expanded clones get a size class; other rows say once, few or many, or leave the size out.

-	-	TRBJ2-3	TRBV20-1	CSATQTENNDTQYF	TGCAGTGCCACGCAGACGGAAAACAATGATACGCAGTATTTT
-	once	TRBJ1-1	TRBV7-2	CASSPKPGFYGYTFF	TGTGCCAGCAGCCCGAAACCCGGATTCTATGGCTACACTTTCTTT
-	-	TRBJ2-3	TRBV18	CASSESTAFATDTQCF	TGTGCCAGCAGTGAGTCGACAGCGTTCGCCACAGATACGCAGTGTTTT
TRBD1	many	TRBJ2-5	TRBV11-3	CASSLGQQGVQETQYF	TGTGCCAGCAGCTTAGGTCAACAGGGGGTTCAAGAGACCCAGTACTTC
-	-	TRBJ1-6	TRBV14	CASSQSDRNNSPLHF	TGTGCCAGCAGCCAATCGGACAGAAATAATTCACCCCTCCACTTT
-	-	TRBJ1-3	TRBV24-1	CATSQRQGSSKNRYSGNTIYF	TGTGCCACCAGTCAGCGGCAGGGGAGCTCTAAGAACCGATACTCTGGAAACACCATATATTTT
-	-	TRBJ1-2	TRBV15	CATSREGTAYGYTF	TGTGCCACCAGCAGAGAGGGGACGGCCTATGGCTACACCTTC
-	many	TRBJ1-1	TRBV29-1	CSVEEGVSAFF	TGCAGCGTTGAAGAGGGGGTTAGCGCTTTCTTT
TRBD1	-	TRBJ1-1	TRBV4-3	CASSLGQGENTEAFF	TGCGCCAGCAGCCTCGGACAGGGGGAAAACACTGAAGCTTTCTTT
TRBD1	once	TRBJ1-1	TRBV29-1	CSVRTGTIEAFF	TGCAGCGTTCGGACAGGGACGATTGAAGCTTTCTTT
TRBD1	once	TRBJ2-6	TRBV10-3	CAISPRTGSILSGANVLTF	TGTGCCATCAGTCCCCGGACAGGGAGCATTCTCTCTGGGGCCAACGTCCTGACTTTC
-	-	TRBJ1-1	TRBV29-1	CSVGMGMGTEAFF	TGCAGCGTTGGGATGGGGATGGGCACTGAAGCTTTCTTT
-	-	TRBJ1-1	TRBV20-1	CSATLAVGPAEAFF	TGCAGTGCTACTCTCGCCGTGGGGCCCGCGGAAGCTTTCTTT
TRBD2	-	TRBJ2-3	TRBV5-1	CASSGNSGREQYF	TGCGCCAGCAGCGGCAATTCAGGGAGGGAGCAGTATTTT
-	once	TRBJ1-6	TRBV9	CASSVERESKASFHF	TGTGCCAGCAGCGTAGAGCGGGAATCAAAAGCTTCCTTCCACTTT
-	-	TRBJ2-5	TRBV7-3	CASSPLSGTQEPLYF	TGTGCCAGCAGCCCTCTTTCGGGGACCCAAGAGCCCCTCTACTTC
-	-	TRBJ1-1	TRBV12-3/TRBV12-4	CASSPSENTEAFF	TGTGCCAGCAGTCCGTCAGAGAACACTGAAGCTTTCTTT
TRBD1	-	TRBJ1-3	TRBV20-1	CSDWGTGPTNTIYF	TGCAGTGATTGGGGGACAGGGCCTACGAACACCATATATTTT
-	many	TRBJ2-5	TRBV6-5	CASSYRGGAQETQYF	TGTGCCAGCAGTTACAGGGGGGGGGCCCAAGAGACCCAGTACTTC
-	few	TRBJ1-1	TRBV11-2	CASGLDGMNTEAFF	TGTGCCAGCGGCTTAGACGGAATGAACACTGAAGCTTTCTTT
-	-	TRBJ2-7	TRBV9	CASGEGLFLDEQYF	TGTGCCAGCGGTGAAGGCCTATTCCTAGACGAGCAGTACTTC
-	-	TRBJ1-5	TRBV7-8	CASSRGGVRPRVHF	TGTGCCAGCAGCCGGGGAGGAGTAAGGCCTAGGGTGCATTTT
-	-	TRBJ1-2	TRBV5-4	CASSLVRPETFYGYTF	TGTGCCAGCAGCTTAGTGCGGCCAGAAACCTTCTATGGCTACACCTTC